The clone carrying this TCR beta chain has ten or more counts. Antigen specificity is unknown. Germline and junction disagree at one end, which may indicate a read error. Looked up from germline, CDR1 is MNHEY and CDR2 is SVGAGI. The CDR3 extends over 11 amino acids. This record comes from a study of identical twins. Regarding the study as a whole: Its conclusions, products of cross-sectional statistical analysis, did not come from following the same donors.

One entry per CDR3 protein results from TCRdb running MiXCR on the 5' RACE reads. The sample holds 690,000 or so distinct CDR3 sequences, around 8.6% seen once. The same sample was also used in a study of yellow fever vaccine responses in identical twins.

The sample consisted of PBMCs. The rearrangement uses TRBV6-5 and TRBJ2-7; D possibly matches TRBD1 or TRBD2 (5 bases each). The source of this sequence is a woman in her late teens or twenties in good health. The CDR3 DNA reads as TGTGCCAGCAGTGACTCCCGGGACCGGTACTTC. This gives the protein CASSDSRDRYF.